A single sample is the source of the 14 T cell receptor beta chains below, sequenced in a study of cytomegalovirus exposure and HLA in healthy donors. Only in-frame clones appear in the TCRdb table, and some are missing; sequencing was by immunoSEQ multiplex PCR. The sample yields fewer than 120,000 clones, around nine tenths seen once. The sequencing input was PBMCs. The receptor set was obtained from a woman aged 18 to 35 in good health and CMV-seronegative.

In nucleotides, the CDR3 is TGTGCCAGTAGTACCCCAGGGGTCATGAACACTGAAGCTTTCTTT. Translated, it gives CASSTPGVMNTEAFF. The rearrangement joins TRBV19 to TRBJ1-1; weak D call: TRBD1 (6 bases). Germline CDR1 is LNHDA and CDR2 is SQIVND (reference sequence). V lost 4 bases to trimming and J lost 0 bases, with 12 bases between them. The CDR3 has 15 residues.

This clone was counted once. The rearrangement links TRBV5-4 to TRBJ2-2; 11 nucleotides line up with TRBD2. With V trimmed by 1 base and J by 7 bases, 6 bases remained unmatched. The germline V gene encodes CDR1 SGHNT and CDR2 YYREEE (reference sequence). The CDR3 is made up of 16 amino acids. In DNA, the CDR3 is TGTGCCAGCAGCTTGATAGCGGGAGGGCCTGGCGGGGAGCTGTTTTTT. Translating gives CASSLIAGGPGGELFF. Looking up the rest from reference TRBV5-4 and TRBJ2-2 gives the full variable domain: ETGVTQSPTHLIKTRGQQVTLRCSSQSGHNTVSWYQQALGQGPQFIFQYYREEENGRGNFPPRFSGLQFPNYSSELNVNALELDDSALYLCASSLIAGGPGGELFFGEGSRLTVL.

This clone was observed a few times. The CDR3 DNA follows: TGTGCCAGCAGCAAAGTCGATGAGACTGAAGCTTTCTTT. It encodes CASSKVDETEAFF. The chain is built from TRBV21-1 and TRBJ1-1. TRBV21-1 is assigned pseudogene status. CDR3 length: 13 residues.

This clone was detected only once. The chain employs TRBV28 and TRBJ1-1; TRBD1 might be the D (5 bases). This CDR3 is built from 14 residues. V dropped 2 bases and J dropped 5 bases, with 12 bases sitting between them. Germline V CDR1 and CDR2: MDHEN, SYDVKM. The CDR3 is CASSLGERGTEAFF. CDR3 nucleotide sequence: TGTGCCAGCAGTTTAGGGGAAAGGGGAACTGAAGCTTTCTTT.

The rearrangement uses TRBV4-2 and TRBJ1-4; tentatively, D is TRBD1 (6 bases). Looked up from germline, CDR1 is LGHNA and CDR2 is YNFKEQ. The CDR3 spans 15 residues. V lost 3 bases, J lost 7 bases, and 15 bases lay in between. In DNA, the CDR3 is TGTGCCAGCAGCCAGGGGGCGGCCGGAGGTGAAAAACTGTTTTTT. Its translation: CASSQGAAGGEKLFF.

This chain connects TRBV11-2 to TRBJ2-2, with D possibly being TRBD1 (6 bases). This CDR3 has 16 residues. V lost 0 bases and J lost 5, with 13 bases in between. Germline V gives CDR1 SGHAT, CDR2 FQNNGV. The CDR3: CASSLELQGWTGELFF. The DNA of the CDR3 is TGTGCCAGCAGCTTAGAACTCCAGGGGTGGACCGGGGAGCTGTTTTTT.

The chain combines TRBV27 with TRBJ1-5; 10 bases are a match to TRBD1. Germline V gene sequence: CDR1 MNHEY, CDR2 SMNVEV (reference sequence). V shed 5 bases, J shed 7 bases, and the junction held 5 bases outside the gene matches. The CDR3 is made up of 14 amino acids. CDR3 protein: CASSRQGAGQPQHF. Written as DNA, the CDR3 is TGTGCCAGCAGTCGACAGGGGGCTGGACAGCCCCAGCATTTT.

The chain recombines TRBV9 with TRBJ1-3, with a possible D match to TRBD1 (6 bases). Trimming removed 0 bases at V and 0 bases at J, with 16 bases between. Looked up from germline, CDR1 is SGDLS and CDR2 is YYNGEE. This CDR3 spans 18 amino acids. CDR3: CASSVGPGTQSSGNTIYF. In DNA form, the CDR3 reads TGTGCCAGCAGCGTAGGACCCGGGACACAGAGCTCTGGAAACACCATATATTTT.

The chain combines TRBV9 with TRBJ2-1; D gene ambiguous. With 0 bases removed from V and 0 bases from J, the gap between germline ends came to 10 bases. The germline CDR1 and CDR2 sequences are SGDLS and YYNGEE. The CDR3 length is 16 residues. CDR3 nucleotides: TGTGCCAGCAGCGTAGGCGCTATGAGCTCCTACAATGAGCAGTTCTTC. Amino acid sequence: CASSVGAMSSYNEQFF.

This rearrangement joins TRBV7-2 to TRBJ2-7; D is ambiguous. The CDR3 runs 12 residues. Trimming cost V 2 bases and J 6 bases, with 8 bases left between them. Germline V gene lookup returns CDR1 SGHTA and CDR2 FQGNSA. The CDR3 nucleotides read TGTGCCAGCAGCTTATGGCCGTCCGAGCAGTACTTC. Encoded protein: CASSLWPSEQYF.

The rearrangement links TRBV5-1 to TRBJ2-1; D ambiguous. Germline CDR1 is SGHRS and CDR2 is YFSETQ. This CDR3 region has 13 residues. V was clipped by 1 base and J by 4 bases, with 6 bases between them. DNA for the CDR3: TGCGCCAGCAGCTTGTCCGGGTACAATGAGCAGTTCTTC. Its translation is CASSLSGYNEQFF.

This chain joins TRBV6-5 and TRBJ1-1; TRBD1 matches at 8 bases. There are 14 residues in the CDR3. Trimming cost V 5 bases and J 9 bases; bases outside gene matches: 11. Germline assignment: CDR1 MNHEY and CDR2 SVGAGI. The CDR3 DNA is TGTGCCAGCAGTGGACCAGGGGGCGTATATCAAGCTTTCTTT. Amino acids: CASSGPGGVYQAFF.

V gene TRBV6-1 combines with J gene TRBJ2-3, with D possibly TRBD2 on 6 matching bases. The germline gives CDR1 MNHNS, CDR2 SASEGT. The CDR3 is made up of 13 amino acids. Trimming removed 2 bases from V and 5 bases from J, with 8 bases in between. The CDR3 sequence: CASSERRGDTQYF. The CDR3 bases are TGTGCCAGCAGTGAAAGGAGGGGAGATACGCAGTATTTT.

The chain combines TRBV5-6 with TRBJ2-7; 7 bases agree with TRBD1. Germline-derived CDR1 and CDR2 are SGHDT and YYEEEE. The CDR3 sequence is 15 residues long. The J segment lost 5 bases and the V segment lost 1 base, leaving 9 bases of the junction unmatched. This CDR3 reads CASSLKDRPNHEQYF. In DNA form, the CDR3 reads TGTGCCAGCAGCTTGAAGGACAGGCCAAACCACGAGCAGTACTTC.